The sequence of this TCR beta chain was determined in a study of blood T cells in healthy people across ages. No fewer than 6 micrograms of total RNA were isolated from every sample. Overall study results and limits: The recorded TCR beta diversity per million T cells decreased in a roughly linear manner with age.

Comment on this clonotype: Its antigen is still unknown.

Germline V gene sequence: CDR1 LNHNV, CDR2 YYDKDF (reference sequence). The V and J ends lost 5 bases and 3 bases, in that order; junction bases with no gene match: 9. The CDR3 runs 15 residues. The second PCR ran about 6 to 12 cycles with a sample-barcoded 5' primer and J-beta primers. Per sample, CDR3-containing paired-end reads numbered at least 3 million. MiXCR was run by TCRdb on the 5' RACE reads, yielding one entry per CDR3 protein. The table records some 690,000 distinct CDR3 sequences, 22% of them present only once. The TCR was taken from a man aged 65-85 years in good health. The specimen was blood. The V call is TRBV15, the J call TRBJ1-2, with 7 bases identical to TRBD1. The CDR3 DNA reads as TGTGCCACCAGCTTAACCGGGACAGATTACTATGGCTACACCTTC. Translation gives CATSLTGTDYYGYTF.